This is a list of T cell receptor beta chains from one sample in a study of identical twins. One entry per CDR3 protein results from TCRdb running MiXCR on the 5' RACE reads. The sample holds about 240,000 distinct CDR3 sequences; about 13% are singletons and the top ten take roughly 4%. This same sample was also taken into another study, of yellow fever vaccine responses in identical twins.

The sequenced sample was memory (CD45RO+) T cells sorted from blood. The origin of the receptors is a woman between 18 and 29 years old in good health. The CDR3 runs from the conserved cysteine through the conserved F or W. Fields, in order: clone size, V gene, D gene, J gene, CDR3 DNA, CDR3 protein. A D gene is named only where the DNA matches it firmly. Rows give clone size only sometimes, using once, few, many, or a class for an expanded clone.

clone size: .
V gene: TRBV6-1
D gene: .
J gene: TRBJ2-5
CDR3 DNA: TGTGCCAGCGAGTTGGGGGAGACCCAGTACTTC
CDR3 protein: CASELGETQYF

clone size: .
V gene: TRBV10-3
D gene: .
J gene: TRBJ2-7
CDR3 DNA: TGTGCCATCCGAGCGGCCTACGAGCAGTACTTC
CDR3 protein: CAIRAAYEQYF

clone size: .
V gene: TRBV5-1
D gene: .
J gene: TRBJ2-1
CDR3 DNA: TGCGCCAGCAGCGACAACCGCCTTAGCGGCGCTTACAATGAGCAGTTCTTC
CDR3 protein: CASSDNRLSGAYNEQFF

clone size: .
V gene: TRBV4-2
D gene: TRBD2
J gene: TRBJ2-7
CDR3 DNA: TGTGCCAGCAGCCGGTTAGGACTAGCGAACTCCTACGAGCAGTACTTC
CDR3 protein: CASSRLGLANSYEQYF

clone size: .
V gene: TRBV11-2
D gene: TRBD2
J gene: TRBJ2-3
CDR3 DNA: TGTGCCAGCAGCTTCACTAGCGGGAGTATAGATACGCAGTATTTT
CDR3 protein: CASSFTSGSIDTQYF

clone size: many
V gene: TRBV18
D gene: .
J gene: TRBJ2-3
CDR3 DNA: TGTGCCAGCTCACCACCTAACACAGATACGCAGTATTTT
CDR3 protein: CASSPPNTDTQYF

clone size: many
V gene: TRBV7-2
D gene: .
J gene: TRBJ2-4
CDR3 DNA: TGTGCCAGCAACCTTATCAGGGGAAACATTCAGTACTTC
CDR3 protein: CASNLIRGNIQYF

clone size: few
V gene: TRBV20-1
D gene: .
J gene: TRBJ1-1
CDR3 DNA: TGCAGTGCTAGAGATTTGGCAGGGCCTCCAATGAACACTGAAGCTTTCTTT
CDR3 protein: CSARDLAGPPMNTEAFF

clone size: .
V gene: TRBV6-1
D gene: TRBD1
J gene: TRBJ2-7
CDR3 DNA: TGTGCCAGCAGCCGGACAGCGACAGGGGCCTACGAGCAGTACTTC
CDR3 protein: CASSRTATGAYEQYF

clone size: few
V gene: TRBV6-2/TRBV6-3
D gene: TRBD2
J gene: TRBJ2-2
CDR3 DNA: TGTGCCAGCAGTCAAAGTAGCGGGACCAACACCGGGGAGCTGTTTTTT
CDR3 protein: CASSQSSGTNTGELFF

clone size: .
V gene: TRBV4-1
D gene: TRBD2
J gene: TRBJ2-5
CDR3 DNA: TGCGCCAGCAGCCAAGCGATGATAGCGGGAGGGAGAGAGACCCAGTACTTC
CDR3 protein: CASSQAMIAGGRETQYF

clone size: .
V gene: TRBV2
D gene: .
J gene: TRBJ1-6
CDR3 DNA: TGTGCCAGCAGGGGTGGTTCCCCCATGTATAATTCACCCCTCCACTTT
CDR3 protein: CASRGGSPMYNSPLHF

clone size: .
V gene: TRBV10-3
D gene: .
J gene: TRBJ2-3
CDR3 DNA: TGTGCCATCAGAGATTTTGGGACAACAGATACGCAGTATTTT
CDR3 protein: CAIRDFGTTDTQYF

clone size: many
V gene: TRBV5-1
D gene: TRBD1
J gene: TRBJ2-5
CDR3 DNA: TGCGCCAGCAGCTTGGGAGGGACAGAACAAGAGACCCAGTACTTC
CDR3 protein: CASSLGGTEQETQYF

clone size: few
V gene: TRBV28
D gene: .
J gene: TRBJ1-1
CDR3 DNA: TGTGCCAGCAGTCGCCGACGGGGGAGCTCCGAAGCTTTCTTT
CDR3 protein: CASSRRRGSSEAFF

clone size: .
V gene: TRBV5-1
D gene: .
J gene: TRBJ2-3
CDR3 DNA: TGCGCCAGCACCGACCTGACCCGGAAAAAGACAGATACGCAGTATTTT
CDR3 protein: CASTDLTRKKTDTQYF

clone size: few
V gene: TRBV7-9
D gene: TRBD2
J gene: TRBJ2-1
CDR3 DNA: TGTGCCAGCAGCTTGACTAGCGGGATGTACAATGAGCAGTTCTTC
CDR3 protein: CASSLTSGMYNEQFF

clone size: .
V gene: TRBV10-1
D gene: TRBD2
J gene: TRBJ2-7
CDR3 DNA: TGCGCCAGCAGTTACCTAGCGGGAGGGCCCTACGAGCAGTACTTC
CDR3 protein: CASSYLAGGPYEQYF

clone size: few
V gene: TRBV4-3
D gene: .
J gene: TRBJ2-2
CDR3 DNA: TGCGCCAGCAGCCAACAAACCGGGGGCACCGGGGAGCTGTTTTTT
CDR3 protein: CASSQQTGGTGELFF

clone size: many
V gene: TRBV4-2
D gene: TRBD2
J gene: TRBJ2-5
CDR3 DNA: TGTGCCAGCAGCCCGGGACTACTGGAGACCCAGTACTTC
CDR3 protein: CASSPGLLETQYF

clone size: .
V gene: TRBV6-5
D gene: .
J gene: TRBJ1-1
CDR3 DNA: TGTGCCAGCAGTTACGTTGGGCCGAACACTGAAGCTTTCTTT
CDR3 protein: CASSYVGPNTEAFF

clone size: .
V gene: TRBV30
D gene: .
J gene: TRBJ1-2
CDR3 DNA: TGTGCCTGGGTGGGCAGGGATAACTATGGCTACACCTTC
CDR3 protein: CAWVGRDNYGYTF

clone size: .
V gene: TRBV14
D gene: .
J gene: TRBJ2-6
CDR3 DNA: TGTGCCAGCAGCCTCCGGGCCACACTCCCGACTGGAACCGGGGCCAACGTCCTGACTTTC
CDR3 protein: CASSLRATLPTGTGANVLTF

clone size: few
V gene: TRBV7-2
D gene: TRBD1
J gene: TRBJ2-7
CDR3 DNA: TGTGCCAGCAGAGATGGACAGGGAAACTCCTACGAGCAGTACTTC
CDR3 protein: CASRDGQGNSYEQYF

clone size: .
V gene: TRBV28
D gene: TRBD2
J gene: TRBJ2-3
CDR3 DNA: TGTGCCAGCAGTCCCACCCGCGCGGGGGGAACAGATACGCAGTATTTT
CDR3 protein: CASSPTRAGGTDTQYF

clone size: .
V gene: TRBV28
D gene: TRBD2
J gene: TRBJ2-7
CDR3 DNA: TGTGCCAGCAGCTCGCCCGGGACTAGGTCCTACGAGCAGTACTTC
CDR3 protein: CASSSPGTRSYEQYF

clone size: many
V gene: TRBV4-3
D gene: .
J gene: TRBJ2-7
CDR3 DNA: TGCGCCAGCAGCCAAGATTCCGGGTACGAGCAGTACTTC
CDR3 protein: CASSQDSGYEQYF

clone size: few
V gene: TRBV6-1
D gene: TRBD1
J gene: TRBJ2-5
CDR3 DNA: TGTGCCAGCAGTCGGACAGGCAAACAAGAGACCCAGTACTTC
CDR3 protein: CASSRTGKQETQYF

clone size: few
V gene: TRBV5-1
D gene: .
J gene: TRBJ1-1
CDR3 DNA: TGCGCCAGCAGCTATGGGACACAGAACACTGAAGCTTTCTTT
CDR3 protein: CASSYGTQNTEAFF

clone size: many
V gene: TRBV20-1
D gene: TRBD1
J gene: TRBJ1-2
CDR3 DNA: TGCAGTGTGACACAGGGGGCCCTTAGCTACACCTTC
CDR3 protein: CSVTQGALSYTF